The sequence of this T cell receptor (beta chain) was determined in a study of OX40 agonist ivuxolimab in advanced cancers. Background on the study: The mean age was about 61 years, ranging from about 20 to 79, with approximately 85% of participants male.

Profiling relied on immunoSEQ multiplex PCR, and the TCRdb table lists in-frame clones only, not all of them. There are 85,000 to 120,000 clones in the sample; approximately 90% occur only once, and 0.48% lies in the top ten. The study sampled blood at baseline, cycle 4 day 1, and cycle 7 day 1. Sequencing used CD4+ or CD8+ T cells sorted from blood, obtained in a trial of the OX40 agonist ivuxolimab. The sequence was collected from an adult with an advanced solid tumor such as melanoma, head and neck, liver or kidney cancer.

DNA for the CDR3: TGTGCCAGCAGTGATACTGGCGGAAGTTTGCATGAGCAGTTCTTC. Amino acid sequence: CASSDTGGSLHEQFF. The chain combines TRBV25-1 with TRBJ2-1; unclear D gene. The CDR3 length is 15 residues. Trimming pared 3 bases from V and 8 bases from J, leaving 17 bases between. Germline CDR1 MGHDK, CDR2 SYGVNS.